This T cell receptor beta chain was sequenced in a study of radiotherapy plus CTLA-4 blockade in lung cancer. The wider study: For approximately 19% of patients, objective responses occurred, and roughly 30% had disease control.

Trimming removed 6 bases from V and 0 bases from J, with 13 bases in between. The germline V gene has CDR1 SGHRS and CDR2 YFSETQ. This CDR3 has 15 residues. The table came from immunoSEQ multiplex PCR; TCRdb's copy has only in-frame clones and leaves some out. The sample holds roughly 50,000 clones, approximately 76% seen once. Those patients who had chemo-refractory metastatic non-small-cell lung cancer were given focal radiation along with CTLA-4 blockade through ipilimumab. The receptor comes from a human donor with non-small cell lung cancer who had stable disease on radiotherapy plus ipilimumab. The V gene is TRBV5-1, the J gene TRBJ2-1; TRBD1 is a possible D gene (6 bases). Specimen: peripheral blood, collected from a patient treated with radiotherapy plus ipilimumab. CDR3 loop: CASNTGQSSYNEQFF. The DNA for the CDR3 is TGCGCCAGCAACACTGGACAGAGCTCCTACAATGAGCAGTTCTTC. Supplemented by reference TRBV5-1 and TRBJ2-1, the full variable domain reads KAGVTQTPRYLIKTRGQQVTLSCSPISGHRSVSWYQQTPGQGLQFLFEYFSETQRNKGNFPGRFSGRQFSNSRSEMNVSTLELGDSALYLCASNTGQSSYNEQFFGPGTRLTVL.